The clone carrying this TCR beta chain has only a few counts. Its specificity is not known. CDR3 length equals 12 residues. Trimming removed 4 bases from V and 3 bases from J, with 7 bases in between. The germline gives CDR1 SQVTM, CDR2 ANQGSEA. The data belong to a study of beta chain features in type 1 diabetes. TCRB transcripts that were expressed got sequenced, as all of the isolated RNA had been reverse transcribed. This table comes from immunoSEQ multiplex PCR, and its TCRdb copy is limited to in-frame clones, with some not included. The table includes a few hundred thousand clones, less than 20% detected once. Sorting gave populations that all exceeded 95% purity. General observations from the study: Type 1 diabetes patients had VDJ junctions that carried fewer insertions and more deletions. When Type 1 diabetes patients were examined, their TCRB CDR3s proved moderately but significantly shorter in all four CD4+ subsets. cDNA sequencing could over-represent cells with high TCR expression.

This sequence was found in a woman aged 18-30 years in good health. The chain combines TRBV29-1 with TRBJ1-5; perhaps TRBD1 as D (5 bases). Sequencing was carried out using naive CD4+ T cells from blood. The chain's CDR3 is CSVGDFNQPQHF. Here the CDR3 DNA reads TGCAGCGTTGGGGACTTCAATCAGCCCCAGCATTTT.